The clone carrying this T cell receptor beta chain has a handful of counts. This sample is drawn from a study of spatial heterogeneity in lung cancer. The overall study: Available follow-up PBMC samples, collected a median of around 23 months post-resection, were sequenced.

Described time point: blood at routine non-recurrence follow-up after resection. TCRdb recomputed calls from the 5' RACE reads with MiXCR, one row per CDR3 protein. Seen here are approximately 100,000 distinct CDR3 sequences, roughly a fifth observed once, and the top ten hold 20% to 25%. The V and J ends lost 0 bases and 2 bases respectively, with 8 bases between them. The CDR3 runs to 13 residues. Germline CDR1 is GTSNPN and CDR2 is SVGIG (reference sequence). The chain recombines TRBV30 with TRBJ2-7; no clear D. The specimen was PBMCs, collected at follow-up. The TCR was taken from a male donor with early-stage non-small cell lung cancer. The CDR3 spells CAWSVPPTYEQYF. Written as DNA, the CDR3 is TGTGCCTGGAGTGTCCCTCCTACCTACGAGCAGTACTTC.